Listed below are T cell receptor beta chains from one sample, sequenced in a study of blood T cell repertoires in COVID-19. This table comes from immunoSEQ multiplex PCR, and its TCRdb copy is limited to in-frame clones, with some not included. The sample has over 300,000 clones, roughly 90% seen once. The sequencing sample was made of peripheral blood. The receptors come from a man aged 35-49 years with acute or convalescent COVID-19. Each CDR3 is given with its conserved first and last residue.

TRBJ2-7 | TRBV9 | CASSVDRGAYEQYF
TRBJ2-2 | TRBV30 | CACRGYTGELFF
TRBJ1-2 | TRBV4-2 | CASSPPGREGYGYTF
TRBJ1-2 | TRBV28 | CASLGVSNYGYTF
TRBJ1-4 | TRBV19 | CASGGQGNEKLFF
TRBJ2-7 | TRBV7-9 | CASSKGTIYEQYF
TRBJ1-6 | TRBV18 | CASSPGRADNSPLHF
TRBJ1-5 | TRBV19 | CASTGWTGGAQPQHF
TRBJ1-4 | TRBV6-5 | CASSPGQGAFF
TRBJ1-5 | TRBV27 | CASSLSRGGWGQPQHF
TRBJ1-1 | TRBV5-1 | CASSRLDSMNTEAFF
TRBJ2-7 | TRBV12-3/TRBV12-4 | CASTRDRGFLRYF
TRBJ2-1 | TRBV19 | CASSWQGSYNEQFF
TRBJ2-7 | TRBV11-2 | CASSSGRDDEQYF
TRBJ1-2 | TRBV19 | CASTTRDRGSEGYTF
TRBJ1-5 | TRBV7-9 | CASSLRMGQPQHF
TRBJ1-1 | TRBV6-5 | CATGRGFTEAFF
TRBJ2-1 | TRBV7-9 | CASSLGVFRSGGYNEQFF
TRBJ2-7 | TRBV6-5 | CSVGSYYEQYF
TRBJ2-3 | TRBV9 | CASSVSRDRDTDTQYF
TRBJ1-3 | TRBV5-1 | CASSPGGTGALSGNTIYF
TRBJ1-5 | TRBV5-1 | CASSLGGTGPQPQHF
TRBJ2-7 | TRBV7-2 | CASSRTPRGAYEQYF
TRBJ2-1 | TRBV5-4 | CASSLGGGLAGVYYNEQFF
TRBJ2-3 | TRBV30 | CALIGQGTDTQYF
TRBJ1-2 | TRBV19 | CARPETGIYGYTF
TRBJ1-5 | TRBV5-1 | CASSRTGGDQPQHF
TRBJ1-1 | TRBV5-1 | CASSLAAHQNTEAFF
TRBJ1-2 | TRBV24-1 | CATSDGRTGSGYTF
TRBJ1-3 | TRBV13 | CASSLGANSGNTIYF
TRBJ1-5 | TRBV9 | CASSVDGGANQPQHF
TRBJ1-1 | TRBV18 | CASSPQTGNTEAFF
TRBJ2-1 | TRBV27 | CASSFYNEQFF
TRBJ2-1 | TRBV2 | CASTRTESSEQFF
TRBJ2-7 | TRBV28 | CASSLGQVGEQYF
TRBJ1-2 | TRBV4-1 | CASSQVRGLGGYTF
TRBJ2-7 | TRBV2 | CASSEEASGHSYEQYF
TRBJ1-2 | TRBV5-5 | CASSTDGPLGGGYTF
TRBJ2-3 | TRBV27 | CASSPTLAGTDTQYF
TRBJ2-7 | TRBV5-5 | CASSLRLAGGYEQYF
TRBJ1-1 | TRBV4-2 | CASSQEGQGNTEAFF
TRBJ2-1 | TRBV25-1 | CASSDPGNEQFF
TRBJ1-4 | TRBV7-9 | CASNRLLGEKLFF
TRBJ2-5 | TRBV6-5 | CASSYGGYQETQYF
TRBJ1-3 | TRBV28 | CASSTKPAGNTIYF
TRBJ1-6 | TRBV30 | CAFLPRGINSPLHF
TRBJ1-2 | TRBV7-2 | CASSWTDFNYGYTF
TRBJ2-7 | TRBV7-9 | CASSLGEATYEQYF
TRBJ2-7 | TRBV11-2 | CASSFALLAGGPPYEQYF
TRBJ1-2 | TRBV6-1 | CASSEAGWNYGYTF